This entry describes one T cell receptor (beta chain). An end of the junction differs from the germline gene, which may be a read error. The read falls 3 residues short of the CDR3 end, and the missing part is taken from the germline J gene. This entry is derived from a study of T cells in women clearing cervical HPV infection. Study in general: No precancer developed; the control's incident HPV16 infection cleared within 12 months.

CDR3 length: 14 amino acids. Germline CDR1 reads DFQATT; CDR2 reads SNEGSKA (reference sequence). Profiling relied on immunoSEQ multiplex PCR, and the TCRdb table lists in-frame clones only, not all of them. This sample's table reports 20,000 to 25,000 clones. Sequenced material: blood buffy coat. This receptor was identified in a woman aged 18 to 75 with a cervical HPV16 infection that either progressed to CIN3+ or cleared (not recorded which). The chain has TRBV20-1 and TRBJ2-7; TRBD1 agrees at 9 bases. CDR3 sequence: CSARGGDRDYEQYF. CDR3 DNA (partial): TGCAGTGCCAGAGGAGGGGACAGGGACTACGAG.